The TCR beta chain described here comes from a study of blood T cell repertoires in COVID-19. Study summary: Whether acute or convalescent, the COVID-19 samples came from the United States, Italy and Spain. Sample material is recorded as cDNA or gDNA derived from T cells, B-cell-depleted T cells, or PBMCs.

The CDR3 length is 20 residues. Deletions cut 0 bases from V and 3 bases from J, with 28 bases between. Germline CDR1 is GTSNPN and CDR2 is SVGIG (reference sequence). Assay: immunoSEQ multiplex PCR; the TCRdb copy retains only in-frame clones and omits some. Of about 430,000 clones listed, around 89% are singletons. Participants were placed into cohorts based on the clinical history they reported. The recovered donors of Cohort 3 showed two negative PCRs, clearance, or symptom resolution. This TCR came from a man aged 25-45 years who had recovered from COVID-19. The chain has TRBV30 and TRBJ2-3; unclear D gene. The material sequenced was PBMCs or T cells enriched from blood (not recorded which). The CDR3 protein is CAWSVRWVLIDAGQTDTQYF. CDR3 nucleotide sequence: TGTGCCTGGAGTGTACGGTGGGTCCTCATCGACGCAGGCCAGACAGATACGCAGTATTTT.